This T cell receptor (beta chain) was identified during a study of identical twins. This CDR3 region has 14 residues. The germline V gene has CDR1 SNHLY and CDR2 FYNNEI. V shed 8 bases, J shed 7 bases, and the junction held 6 bases outside the gene matches. Healthy Caucasians made up all donors. Template switching added a universal primer site; cDNA carried unique molecular identifiers. TCRdb analysed the 5' RACE reads with MiXCR anew, one entry per CDR3 protein. The sample consists of roughly 480,000 distinct CDR3 sequences, 20% to 25% of them appearing once. The sample was also linked to a second study, of T cells expressing NK-cell markers.

V and J are TRBV2 and TRBJ2-1, with 12 bases that match TRBD1. Sequenced input: CD4+ T cells sorted from blood. The TCR originated in a woman aged 18-29 years in good health. CDR3 residues: CASLRDRGRNEQFF. The CDR3, as DNA: TGTGCCAGCCTTCGGGACAGGGGGCGGAATGAGCAGTTCTTC.